Here is one TCR beta chain with its context. Its antigen remains unidentified. The method was immunoSEQ multiplex PCR; TCRdb's version includes in-frame clones alone and lacks a portion of them. The repertoire holds approximately 100,000 clones, 90% seen once, with under 1.5% in the top ten. V was pared by 4 bases and J by 3 bases, with 4 bases between. This CDR3 is built from 11 residues. Germline V gives CDR1 MGHDK, CDR2 SYGVNS. The record originates from a study of T cell responses to AZD1222 COVID-19 vaccine. In the study overall: Second-dose recipients at about 4 or about 12 weeks were treated as one pooled group.

Study results and limitations: Only a handful of AZD1222 recipients, about six in all, had baseline seropositivity. Increases in Spike-specific TCR breadth and depth were seen after two AZD1222 doses.

Material: peripheral blood, obtained on day 0 of AZD1222 vaccination. This sequence was found in an adult in good health. V and J are TRBV25-1 and TRBJ2-7; unclear D gene. CDR3 residues: CASSGFYEQYF. The CDR3 nucleotides read TGTGCCAGCAGTGGGTTCTACGAGCAGTACTTC.